This T cell receptor beta chain came from a study of beta chain features in type 1 diabetes. Regarding the study as a whole: Patients with Type 1 diabetes showed moderately but significantly shorter TCRB CDR3s in all four CD4+ subsets. There was no resolution here of whether HLA type influences TCRB rearrangement. Shorter templates might be favored by PCR, and equally so in patients and in controls.

Sequencing targeted expressed TCRB transcripts, as all isolated RNA had been reverse transcribed. Sequenced by immunoSEQ multiplex PCR; TCRdb stores in-frame clones only, minus some. The repertoire includes approximately 470,000 clones, 25% to 35% of them detected once, and almost 0.065% sits in the top ten. This clone was recorded a few times. Its antigen is undetermined. V lost 0 bases, J lost 2 bases, and 11 bases lay in between. Germline CDR1 and CDR2: SGHDN and FVKESK. The CDR3 covers 15 residues. The chain combines TRBV14 with TRBJ2-7, with D perhaps matching TRBD2 (6 bases). This receptor was taken from a man between 18 and 35 years old in good health. The material sequenced was naive CD4+ T cells from blood. This chain's CDR3 is CASSQEPRTTYEQYF. Here the CDR3 DNA reads TGTGCCAGCAGCCAAGAACCCAGGACTACCTACGAGCAGTACTTC. The full variable domain, completed using reference TRBV14 and TRBJ2-7, is EAGVTQFPSHSVIEKGQTVTLRCDPISGHDNLYWYRRVMGKEIKFLLHFVKESKQDESGMPNNRFLAERTGGTYSTLKVQPAELEDSGVYFCASSQEPRTTYEQYFGPGTRLTVT.